Given below is one TCR beta chain in context. Its matching antigen is unknown. TCRdb independently ran MiXCR on the 5' RACE reads; one entry per CDR3 protein. The sample records approximately 600,000 distinct CDR3 sequences, roughly an eighth being singletons. These data come from a study of T cells after yellow fever vaccination. Germline-derived CDR1 and CDR2 are LGHNA and YSLEER. V was clipped by 0 bases and J by 3 bases; unmatched bases: 5. This CDR3 contains 15 residues. Study-wide findings and caveats: A weaker but faster secondary response was observed, peaking on day 5 versus 15.

The chain uses TRBV4-3 and TRBJ2-7; 7 bases agree with TRBD1. The TCR was taken from a man aged 30 to 45 who received the YFV17D yellow fever vaccine. The sequences come from PBMCs, collected on the day of the yellow fever booster vaccination. CDR3 residues: CASSQEWPGGYEQYF. The CDR3 bases are TGCGCCAGCAGCCAAGAATGGCCAGGGGGCTACGAGCAGTACTTC.